Each of the 21 T cell receptor beta chains below was sequenced from the same sample in a study of T-cell reconstitution after alpha-beta-depleted transplantation in children. The authors prepared the TCRbeta library with unique molecular identifiers. TCRdb reprocessed the PCR reads via MiXCR and lists one record per CDR3 protein. The sample has tens of thousands of distinct CDR3 sequences; around 15% are singletons. The sample here was PBMCs, mostly from graft donor cells, taken 180 days after TCRalphabeta/CD19-depleted stem cell transplant. The source is a male patient aged 2 to 10 who had a stem cell transplant for acute lymphoblastic leukemia, so the T cells may come from the graft donor.

This clonotype was counted a few times. This sequence joins TRBV6-5 and TRBJ2-4, with TRBD2 as a possible D gene (5 bases). This CDR3 region has 16 residues. Germline CDR1 MNHEY, CDR2 SVGAGI. V was cut by 2 bases and J by 6 bases, with 17 bases left in between. The CDR3 region has the DNA TGTGCCAGCAGTTACAGCCGGGGAGCGGATAGAAACATTCAGTACTTC. Amino acid sequence: CASSYSRGADRNIQYF.

The rearrangement uses TRBV7-8 and TRBJ2-2, with D hard to call. CDR3 length: 13 residues. Deletions cut 5 bases from V and 2 bases from J, with 6 bases between. The germline V gene encodes CDR1 SGHVS and CDR2 FQNEAQ. This chain's CDR3 is CASSLFNTGELFF. The CDR3 DNA sequence: TGTGCCAGCAGCCTCTTCAACACCGGGGAGCTGTTTTTT.

This clonotype came up many times. This chain connects TRBV20-1 to TRBJ1-2; possibly TRBD1 for D (5 bases). Germline assignment: CDR1 DFQATT and CDR2 SNEGSKA (reference sequence). CDR3 size: 12 residues. Trimming removed 1 base at V and 2 bases at J, with 5 bases between. The CDR3 bases are TGCAGTGCTAGAGGGACAAACTATGGCTACACCTTC. The encoded protein is CSARGTNYGYTF.

This clonotype has ten or more counts. This chain connects TRBV10-3 to TRBJ2-1, with TRBD2 matching over 15 bases. CDR3 length equals 20 residues. Germline CDR1 and CDR2: ENHRY and SYGVKD. V lost 5 bases and J lost 2; bases outside the gene matches: 13. The CDR3 nucleotides are TGTGCCATCAGTCCCGGGACTAGCGGGGGGCCCAGCTTAGCCTACAATGAGCAGTTCTTC. Its protein is CAISPGTSGGPSLAYNEQFF.

In regard to this clonotype: This may be a read error, as it is one base from a much larger clone. V and J are TRBV20-1 and TRBJ2-7; D remains unclear. The CDR3 loop spans 10 amino acids. V was pared by 3 bases and J by 3 bases, with 3 bases between. Germline CDR1 and CDR2: DFQATT and SNEGSKA (reference sequence). The CDR3 loop reads CSASDYEQYF. DNA for the CDR3: TGCAGTGCTAGCGACTACGAGCAGTACTTC.

As for this clonotype: One junction end does not reproduce the germline sequence, and a read error may be involved. The chain couples TRBV20-1 to TRBJ2-3; possible D gene TRBD1, 5 bases. The CDR3 covers 13 residues. CDR1 is DFQATT and CDR2 is SNEGSKA in the germline V gene (reference sequence). CDR3 protein: CSAMGMDTDTQSF. CDR3 DNA: TGCAGTGCTATGGGAATGGACACAGATACGCAGTCTTTT.

This clonotype was picked up many times. The rearrangement joins TRBV20-1 to TRBJ2-2; no reliable D call. Trimming pared 5 bases from V and 0 bases from J, leaving 13 bases between. Germline V gives CDR1 DFQATT, CDR2 SNEGSKA (reference sequence). The CDR3 sequence is 15 residues long. In nucleotides, the CDR3 is TGCAGTGCTCCCCGACTGGCGTCGAACACCGGGGAGCTGTTTTTT. It codes for CSAPRLASNTGELFF.

This clonotype was observed a few times. The chain carries TRBV4-2 and TRBJ1-5, with D possibly TRBD1 on 5 matching bases. Germline V gives CDR1 LGHNA, CDR2 YNFKEQ. The V end lost 4 bases, the J end lost 6 bases, and 19 bases lay between the germline ends. The CDR3 runs to 16 residues. The CDR3 sequence: CASSPRAQGTGQPQHF. The CDR3 DNA follows: TGTGCCAGCAGCCCCCGGGCCCAGGGCACGGGTCAGCCCCAGCATTTT.

This clonotype was counted a few times. The rearrangement uses TRBV5-1 and TRBJ2-7, with TRBD1 matching 8 bases. The germline CDR1 and CDR2 sequences are SGHRS and YFSETQ. The CDR3 loop spans 14 amino acids. V shed 2 bases, J shed 3 bases, and the junction held 4 bases outside the gene matches. CDR3 in amino acids: CASSFRQGLYEQYF. In DNA form, the CDR3 reads TGCGCCAGCAGCTTCCGACAGGGGCTCTACGAGCAGTACTTC.

This clonotype was recorded at least ten times. This chain links TRBV6-5 with TRBJ2-1; 7 bases map to TRBD2. The ends lost 0 bases at V and 10 bases at J; junction bases unmatched: 12. The CDR3 sequence is 16 residues long. Per germline, CDR1 MNHEY and CDR2 SVGAGI. The CDR3 nucleotides are TGTGCCAGCAGTTACTCGGCGGGCGGGGGACCGGGGGAGCAGTTCTTC. It encodes CASSYSAGGGPGEQFF.

In this sample, this clonotype turned up many times. This sequence joins TRBV5-6 and TRBJ1-1; no clear D gene. This CDR3 region has 18 residues. CDR1 SGHDT and CDR2 YYEEEE come from the germline V gene. V dropped 4 bases and J dropped 0 bases, with 22 bases sitting between them. CDR3: CASSGPNSPYPLNTEAFF. CDR3 nucleotides: TGTGCCAGCAGCGGCCCGAACAGCCCTTATCCTTTGAACACTGAAGCTTTCTTT.

This clonotype was picked up a small number of times. This chain connects TRBV20-1 to TRBJ2-7; no reliable D call. Trimming took off 3 bases at V and 6 bases at J, with 15 bases between the two ends. Germline V gene data show CDR1 as DFQATT and CDR2 as SNEGSKA (reference sequence). The CDR3 is 13 amino acids. The CDR3: CSASNLALLEQYF. The CDR3 DNA sequence: TGCAGTGCTAGTAACCTGGCGCTCCTCGAGCAGTACTTC.

This clonotype was detected a few times. The chain combines TRBV5-1 with TRBJ2-7, with 8 bases identical to TRBD1. The germline V gene has CDR1 SGHRS and CDR2 YFSETQ. V shed 0 bases, J shed 2 bases, and the junction held 4 bases outside the gene matches. The CDR3 extends over 15 amino acids. CDR3 residues: CASSLAGTGTYEQYF. CDR3 nucleotide sequence: TGCGCCAGCAGCTTGGCCGGGACAGGAACCTACGAGCAGTACTTC.

This clonotype was detected many times. The chain carries TRBV24-1 and TRBJ2-4; no clear D gene. The V gene's germline CDR1 is KGHDR and CDR2 SFDVKD. The length of the CDR3 is 15 residues. Trimming removed 9 bases at V and 1 base at J, with 15 bases between. Here the CDR3 reads CATVGRARAKNIQYF. As DNA, the CDR3 is TGTGCCACCGTCGGCCGGGCGAGGGCCAAAAACATTCAGTACTTC.

V is TRBV12-3 or TRBV12-4 and J is TRBJ2-7; TRBD2 matches at 9 bases. The CDR3 has 14 residues. With V trimmed by 6 bases and J by 1 base, 4 bases remained unmatched. The CDR3 sequence: CASRRGGISYEQYF. The CDR3 bases are TGTGCCAGCAGGCGGGGGGGAATATCCTACGAGCAGTACTTC.

This clonotype was found a few times. The rearrangement joins TRBV29-1 to TRBJ2-3; weak D call: TRBD2 (5 bases). Germline V gives CDR1 SQVTM, CDR2 ANQGSEA. The CDR3 contains 14 residues. V was clipped by 0 bases and J by 0 bases, with 7 bases between them. CDR3 region: CSVEDRTSTDTQYF. CDR3 nucleotides: TGCAGCGTTGAAGATCGGACTAGCACAGATACGCAGTATTTT.

This sequence joins TRBV6-1 and TRBJ2-7; D is uncertain. V was pared by 5 bases and J by 2 bases, with 10 bases between. Germline CDR1 is MNHNS and CDR2 is SASEGT. The length of the CDR3 is 13 residues. In nucleotides, the CDR3 is TGTGCCAGCAGTACAGTCCCTACCTACGAGCAGTACTTC. Protein product: CASSTVPTYEQYF.

This clonotype was seen a few times. The genes are TRBV12-3 or TRBV12-4 and TRBJ2-7; D might be TRBD1 (6 bases). The V and J ends lost 7 bases and 2 bases respectively, with 33 bases between them. This CDR3 has 20 amino acids. In DNA, the CDR3 is TGTGCCAGCACTCAGGACAGAGAATTTAAGATTCAAATGATTACCTACGAGCAGTACTTC. It yields the protein CASTQDREFKIQMITYEQYF.

The V gene is TRBV11-2, the J gene TRBJ1-6; D might be TRBD1 (6 bases). Trimming removed 4 bases at V and 0 bases at J, with 22 bases between. Germline CDR1 is SGHAT and CDR2 is FQNNGV. The CDR3 consists of 20 residues. The chain's CDR3 is CASSWMMRGVRGSYNSPLHF. The CDR3 coding sequence is TGTGCCAGCAGCTGGATGATGCGAGGGGTCAGGGGCTCCTATAATTCACCCCTCCACTTT.

This clonotype was seen many times. The CDR3, as DNA: TGTGCCAGCAACTGGGACAGGGACACCTACGAGCAGTACTTC. Translating it yields CASNWDRDTYEQYF. The chain couples TRBV7-2 to TRBJ2-7; 9 nucleotides line up with TRBD1. This CDR3 comprises 14 residues. Unmatched junction bases numbered 6, after V lost 7 bases and J lost 2 bases. The V gene's germline CDR1 is SGHTA and CDR2 FQGNSA. The full variable domain, rest sourced from reference TRBV7-2 and TRBJ2-7, is GAGVSQSPSNKVTEKGKDVELRCDPISGHTALYWYRQSLGQGLEFLIYFQGNSAPDKSGLPSDRFSAERTGGSVSTLTIQRTQQEDSAVYLCASNWDRDTYEQYFGPGTRLTVT.

The chain joins TRBV7-2 to TRBJ2-1; D is undetermined. The CDR3 is made up of 16 amino acids. Germline loops: CDR1 SGHTA, CDR2 FQGNSA. Between the trimmed V and J ends, which lost 5 bases and 4 bases, there was a span of 18 bases. The CDR3 protein is CASSLRALQKYNEQFF. The DNA of the CDR3 is TGTGCCAGCAGCCTACGGGCCCTACAAAAGTACAATGAGCAGTTCTTC.